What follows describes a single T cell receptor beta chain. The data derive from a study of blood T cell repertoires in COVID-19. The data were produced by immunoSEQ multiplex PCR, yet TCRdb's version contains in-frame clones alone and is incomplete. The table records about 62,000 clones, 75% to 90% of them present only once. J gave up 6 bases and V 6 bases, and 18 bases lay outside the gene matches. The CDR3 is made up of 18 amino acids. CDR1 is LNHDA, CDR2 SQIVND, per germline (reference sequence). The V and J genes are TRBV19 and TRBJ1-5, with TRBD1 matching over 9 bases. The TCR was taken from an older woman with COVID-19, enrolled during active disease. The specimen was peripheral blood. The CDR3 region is CASSRKTGGGLRGQPQHF. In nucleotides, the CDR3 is TGTGCCAGTAGCCGGAAAACAGGGGGCGGCTTAAGGGGTCAGCCCCAGCATTTT.